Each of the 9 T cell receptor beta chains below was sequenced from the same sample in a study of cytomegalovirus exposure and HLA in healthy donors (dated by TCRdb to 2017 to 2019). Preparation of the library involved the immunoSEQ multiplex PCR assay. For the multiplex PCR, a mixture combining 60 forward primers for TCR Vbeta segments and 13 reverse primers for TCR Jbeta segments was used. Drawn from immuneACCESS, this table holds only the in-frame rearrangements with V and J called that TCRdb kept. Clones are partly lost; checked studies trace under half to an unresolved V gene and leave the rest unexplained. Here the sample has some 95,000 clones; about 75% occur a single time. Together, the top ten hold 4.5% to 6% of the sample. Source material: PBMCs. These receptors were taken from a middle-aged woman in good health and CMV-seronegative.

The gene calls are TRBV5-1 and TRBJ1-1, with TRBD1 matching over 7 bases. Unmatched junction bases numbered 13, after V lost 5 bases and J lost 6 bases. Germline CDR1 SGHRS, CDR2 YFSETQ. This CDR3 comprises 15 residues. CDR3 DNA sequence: TGCGCCAGCAGAAAATCAGAGGGGGCGTGGGCTGAAGCTTTCTTT. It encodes CASRKSEGAWAEAFF.

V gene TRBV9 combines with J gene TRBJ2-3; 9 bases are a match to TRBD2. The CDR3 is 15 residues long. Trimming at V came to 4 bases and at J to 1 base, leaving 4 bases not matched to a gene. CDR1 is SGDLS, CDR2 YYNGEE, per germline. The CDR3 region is CASSLRLAGTDTQYF. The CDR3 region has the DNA TGTGCCAGCAGCTTGCGACTAGCGGGCACAGATACGCAGTATTTT.

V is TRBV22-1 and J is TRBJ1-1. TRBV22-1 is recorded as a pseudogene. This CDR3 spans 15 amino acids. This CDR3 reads CPGSAPGSGNTEAFF. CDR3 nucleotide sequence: TGTCCTGGGAGCGCACCGGGGAGTGGGAACACTGAAGCTTTCTTT.

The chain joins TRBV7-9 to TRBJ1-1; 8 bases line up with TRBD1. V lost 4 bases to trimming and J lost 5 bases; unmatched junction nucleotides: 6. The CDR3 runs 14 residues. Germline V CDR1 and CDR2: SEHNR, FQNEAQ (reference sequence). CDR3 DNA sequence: TGTGCCAGCAGCTATCAGGGGGCGCGAACTGAAGCTTTCTTT. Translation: CASSYQGARTEAFF.

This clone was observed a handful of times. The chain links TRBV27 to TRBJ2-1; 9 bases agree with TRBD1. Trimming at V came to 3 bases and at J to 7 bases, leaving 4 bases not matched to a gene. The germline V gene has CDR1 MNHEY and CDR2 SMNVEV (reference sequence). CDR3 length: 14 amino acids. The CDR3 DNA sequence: TGTGCCAGCAGTTTCGACAGGGGGTTGAATGAGCAGTTCTTC. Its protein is CASSFDRGLNEQFF.

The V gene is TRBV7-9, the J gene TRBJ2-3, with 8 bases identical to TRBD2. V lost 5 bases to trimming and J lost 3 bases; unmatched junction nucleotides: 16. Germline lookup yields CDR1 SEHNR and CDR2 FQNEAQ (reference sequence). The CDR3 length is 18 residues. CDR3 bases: TGTGCCAGCAGCCCAAGCTCGACCAAGCGGGGGAGTACAGATACGCAGTATTTT. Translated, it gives CASSPSSTKRGSTDTQYF.

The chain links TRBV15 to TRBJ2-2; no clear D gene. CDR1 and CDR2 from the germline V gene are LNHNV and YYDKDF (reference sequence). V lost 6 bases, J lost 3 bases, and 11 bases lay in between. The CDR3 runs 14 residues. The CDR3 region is CATRGSSYTGELFF. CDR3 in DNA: TGTGCCACCAGGGGCTCCTCGTACACCGGGGAGCTGTTTTTT.

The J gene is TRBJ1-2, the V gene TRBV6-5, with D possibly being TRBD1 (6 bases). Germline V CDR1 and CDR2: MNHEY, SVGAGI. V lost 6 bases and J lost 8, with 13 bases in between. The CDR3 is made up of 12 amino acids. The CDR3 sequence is CASRRGQWGYTF. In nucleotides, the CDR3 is TGTGCCAGCAGGCGGGGGCAGTGGGGCTACACCTTC.

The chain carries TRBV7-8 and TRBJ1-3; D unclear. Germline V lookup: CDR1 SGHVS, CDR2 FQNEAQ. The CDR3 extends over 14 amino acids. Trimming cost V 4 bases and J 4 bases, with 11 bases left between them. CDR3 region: CASSYSSMGNTIYF. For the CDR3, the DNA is TGTGCCAGCAGCTACTCCTCAATGGGAAACACCATATATTTT.